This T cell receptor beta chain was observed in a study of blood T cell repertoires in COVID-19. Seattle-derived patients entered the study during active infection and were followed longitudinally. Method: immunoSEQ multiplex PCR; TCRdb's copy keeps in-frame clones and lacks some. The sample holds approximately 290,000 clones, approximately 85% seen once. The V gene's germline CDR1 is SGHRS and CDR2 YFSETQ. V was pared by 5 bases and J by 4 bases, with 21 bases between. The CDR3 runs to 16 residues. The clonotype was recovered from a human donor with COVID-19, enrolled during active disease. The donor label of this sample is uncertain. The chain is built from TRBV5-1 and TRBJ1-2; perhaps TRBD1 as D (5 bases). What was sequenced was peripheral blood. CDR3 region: CASSIDQDRTVYGYTF. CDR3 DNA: TGCGCCAGCAGTATAGACCAAGACAGAACCGTCTATGGCTACACCTTC.